The 25 T cell receptor beta chains listed next were all sequenced from one sample in a study of graft-versus-host responses after intestinal transplantation. Lymphocytes from graft epithelium and lamina propria were isolated. TCRdb's table, derived via immunoSEQ multiplex PCR, lists solely in-frame clones and lacks some. The data show 60,000 to 75,000 clones, with roughly 89% seen just once and around 1.7% held by the top ten. The sample consisted of ileum tissue, taken approximately 370 days after transplant. All receptors derive from a human patient who received an intestinal transplant, so some T cells may come from the graft donor.

CDR3 sequence (DNA): TGCGCCAGCCTTACGGGGGGGACCCAGTACTTC. Residues: CASLTGGTQYF. The rearrangement uses TRBV10-2 and TRBJ2-5, with 7 bases identical to TRBD2. The J segment lost 7 bases and the V segment lost 8 bases, leaving 4 bases of the junction unmatched. Per germline, CDR1 WSHSY and CDR2 SAAADI. The CDR3 sequence is 11 residues long.

This CDR3 reads CAIAGNSPLHF. As DNA, the CDR3 is TGTGCCATCGCGGGAAATTCACCCCTCCACTTT. This chain uses TRBV6-1 with TRBJ1-6; D unresolved. V lost 10 bases and J lost 7, with 8 bases in between. In germline, CDR1 is MNHNS, CDR2 SASEGT. The CDR3 has 11 amino acids.

The chain links TRBV5-1 to TRBJ1-2; 8 bases fit TRBD1. With 3 bases clipped from V and 3 bases from J, the junction kept 4 bases outside the gene matches. This CDR3 comprises 14 residues. Germline V lookup: CDR1 SGHRS, CDR2 YFSETQ. CDR3 nucleotide sequence: TGCGCCAGCAGCTCATCAGGGGGCGACTATGGCTACACCTTC. Translated, it gives CASSSSGGDYGYTF.

As regards this clone: The junction and the germline gene differ at one end; a read error may be behind it. Distinct nucleotide sequences in the sample also encode this CDR3. The chain uses TRBV9 and TRBJ2-4, with D possibly being TRBD2 (6 bases). This CDR3 region has 14 residues. Germline V gene lookup returns CDR1 SGDLS and CDR2 YYNGEE. The CDR3, as DNA: TGTGCCAGCAGCGTAGGAGCTAGCGAGAACATCCAGTACTTC. It translates to CASSVGASENIQYF.

The CDR3 loop is CASSLRAQQLANYGYTF. The CDR3 DNA sequence: TGTGCCAGCAGCTTACGGGCCCAACAGCTAGCTAACTATGGCTACACCTTC. The rearrangement links TRBV11-2 to TRBJ1-2; the D is unclear. V lost 2 bases and J 0 bases, leaving 16 bases between the germline ends. The length of the CDR3 is 17 residues. Germline V CDR1 and CDR2: SGHAT, FQNNGV.

The V call is TRBV19, the J call TRBJ1-4; D is possibly TRBD1 (6 bases). The germline V and J ends were trimmed by 6 bases and 8 bases, with 22 bases remaining between them. CDR3 size: 16 residues. Germline CDR1 and CDR2: LNHDA and SQIVND (reference sequence). This CDR3 is CASSPRSRQVREKLFF. DNA for the CDR3: TGTGCCAGTAGCCCACGAAGCCGACAGGTACGAGAAAAACTGTTTTTT.

This clone showed up just a few times. The CDR3 nucleotides read TGTGCCAGTAGTATAGCTGGGGGACAGAACACTGAAGCTTTCTTT. The encoded protein is CASSIAGGQNTEAFF. This rearrangement joins TRBV19 to TRBJ1-1, with D maybe TRBD1 (6 bases). Trimming took 1 base from V and 1 from J, leaving 10 bases between them. The CDR3 spans 15 residues. Germline-derived CDR1 and CDR2 are LNHDA and SQIVND (reference sequence).

The chain joins TRBV27 to TRBJ1-1; D may be TRBD1 (5 bases). Trimming removed 10 bases from V and 8 bases from J, with 20 bases in between. The CDR3 totals 13 residues. The V gene's germline CDR1 is MNHEY and CDR2 SMNVEV (reference sequence). The CDR3 sequence is CAKPRQRGDEAFF. In nucleotides, the CDR3 is TGTGCCAAACCGAGACAGAGGGGAGACGAAGCTTTCTTT.

The chain combines TRBV11-2 with TRBJ2-1, with D unresolved. V lost 2 bases to trimming and J lost 8 bases, with 7 bases between them. Looked up from germline, CDR1 is SGHAT and CDR2 is FQNNGV. The CDR3 extends over 12 amino acids. CDR3 coding DNA: TGTGCCAGCAGCTTAAGTACCCATGAGCAGTTCTTC. Protein: CASSLSTHEQFF.

The J gene is TRBJ1-6, the V gene TRBV2; D perhaps matches TRBD1 (6 bases). The germline CDR1 and CDR2 sequences are SNHLY and FYNNEI. The V and J ends lost 3 bases and 7 bases respectively, with 13 bases between them. The CDR3 spans 15 residues. CDR3 residues: CASSDPGQRNSPLHF. CDR3 DNA sequence: TGTGCCAGCAGTGACCCCGGACAGCGAAATTCACCCCTCCACTTT.

The chain couples TRBV6-1 to TRBJ2-3, with TRBD2 matching 9 bases. Germline-derived CDR1 and CDR2 are MNHNS and SASEGT. With V trimmed by 4 bases and J by 5 bases, 10 bases remained unmatched. The CDR3 runs 16 residues. Here the CDR3 DNA reads TGTGCCAGCAGTGGAAGGGCGGGAGGGCCCAGAGATACGCAGTATTTT. This gives the protein CASSGRAGGPRDTQYF.

The chain links TRBV27 to TRBJ2-7; D is unresolved. The CDR3 is 12 residues long. Germline lookup yields CDR1 MNHEY and CDR2 SMNVEV (reference sequence). Trimming removed 6 bases from V and 0 bases from J, with 6 bases in between. The CDR3 loop is CASRNLSYEQYF. The CDR3 DNA is TGTGCCAGCAGAAACCTCTCCTACGAGCAGTACTTC.

This chain links TRBV6-5 with TRBJ2-5, with 8 bases identical to TRBD1. This CDR3 has 16 amino acids. V trimming: 0 bases; J trimming: 2 bases; junction bases outside the gene matches: 5. Per germline, CDR1 MNHEY and CDR2 SVGAGI. The CDR3 spells CASSYSGQGTQETQYF. In nucleotides, the CDR3 is TGTGCCAGCAGTTACTCCGGACAGGGAACACAAGAGACCCAGTACTTC.

The table lists this clone with a count of one. This chain uses TRBV6-5 with TRBJ2-1; D is perhaps TRBD1 (6 bases). With 5 bases removed from V and 3 bases from J, the gap between germline ends came to 14 bases. CDR1 is MNHEY and CDR2 is SVGAGI in the germline V gene. CDR3 length: 15 amino acids. This chain's CDR3 is CASSPTQDSYNEQFF. The CDR3 region has the DNA TGTGCCAGCAGTCCTACCCAGGACAGCTACAATGAGCAGTTCTTC.

This clone is a singleton in its sample. The rearrangement uses TRBV28 and TRBJ1-3; D unclear. V was shortened by 11 bases and J by 0 bases, with 14 bases between the two germline ends. This CDR3 is built from 14 residues. Germline V gene sequence: CDR1 MDHEN, CDR2 SYDVKM. The CDR3 DNA reads as TGTGCCGCGGGTTGGGCCTCCTCTGGAAACACCATATATTTT. Translating gives CAAGWASSGNTIYF. Combining the CDR3 with reference TRBV28 and TRBJ1-3 gives the whole variable domain DVKVTQSSRYLVKRTGEKVFLECVQDMDHENMFWYRQDPGLGLRLIYFSYDVKMKEKGDIPEGYSVSREKKERFSLILESASTNQTSMYLCAAGWASSGNTIYFGEGSWLTVV.

This chain uses TRBV7-9 with TRBJ2-1; D not certain. The V gene lost 4 bases and the J gene lost 4 bases, with 17 bases spanning the gap. The V gene's germline CDR1 is SEHNR and CDR2 FQNEAQ (reference sequence). The CDR3 runs to 16 residues. Written as DNA, the CDR3 is TGTGCCAGCAGCTCGGATGTCGAGGCGCAGTACAATGAGCAGTTCTTC. Translated: CASSSDVEAQYNEQFF. Using reference TRBV7-9 and TRBJ2-1 for the parts outside the CDR3, the full variable domain is DTGVSQNPRHKITKRGQNVTFRCDPISEHNRLYWYRQTLGQGPEFLTYFQNEAQLEKSRLLSDRFSAERPKGSFSTLEIQRTEQGDSAMYLCASSSDVEAQYNEQFFGPGTRLTVL.

The DNA for the CDR3 is TGTGCCAGCAGCGTGACCTTCACCGGGGAGCTGTTTTTT. It encodes CASSVTFTGELFF. The V call is TRBV7-8, the J call TRBJ2-2, with D unresolved. Trimming removed 5 bases at V and 4 bases at J, with 8 bases between. The CDR3 loop spans 13 amino acids. CDR1 is SGHVS, CDR2 FQNEAQ, per germline.

The chain uses TRBV19 and TRBJ2-5, with TRBD2 matching over 10 bases. This CDR3 contains 16 residues. V lost 5 bases and J lost 5; bases outside the gene matches: 11. Germline V CDR1 and CDR2: LNHDA, SQIVND (reference sequence). CDR3 coding DNA: TGTGCCAGTAGTCCTCCCCTAGGACTAGCGGAGGAGACCCAGTACTTC. Translation: CASSPPLGLAEETQYF.

The chain employs TRBV6-4 and TRBJ2-5, with 7 positions matching TRBD1. Germline CDR1 reads MRHNA; CDR2 reads SNTAGT. The CDR3 extends over 15 amino acids. The V gene end was trimmed by 5 bases and the J gene end by 2 bases; junction bases not matched to a gene: 8. The CDR3 reads CASSHPGQIQETQYF. In DNA, the CDR3 is TGTGCCAGCAGTCATCCGGGACAGATACAAGAGACCCAGTACTTC.

The chain employs TRBV28 and TRBJ2-3, with 9 positions matching TRBD2. The CDR3 length is 15 residues. In germline, CDR1 is MDHEN, CDR2 SYDVKM. V trimming: 6 bases; J trimming: 4 bases; junction bases outside the gene matches: 8. The CDR3 region has the DNA TGTGCCAGCAGCCCGGCGGGGGGGCGGGCAGATACGCAGTATTTT. Translated, it gives CASSPAGGRADTQYF. Full variable domain (outside the CDR3, taken from reference TRBV28 and TRBJ2-3): DVKVTQSSRYLVKRTGEKVFLECVQDMDHENMFWYRQDPGLGLRLIYFSYDVKMKEKGDIPEGYSVSREKKERFSLILESASTNQTSMYLCASSPAGGRADTQYFGPGTRLTVL.

The chain employs TRBV11-1 and TRBJ2-5; TRBD2 matches at 7 bases. The end of the DNA fits TRBJ2-7 better, so the J call may be wrong. CDR3 length: 16 residues. Looked up from germline, CDR1 is SGHAT and CDR2 is FQDESV (reference sequence). The CDR3 sequence: CASSLARAGAQYEQYF. The CDR3 DNA is TGTGCCAGCAGCTTAGCGAGGGCGGGAGCCCAGTACGAGCAGTACTTC.

The chain carries TRBV7-6 and TRBJ2-3; D not resolved. The V gene's germline CDR1 is SGHVS and CDR2 FNYEAQ. V was cut by 1 base and J by 2 bases, with 4 bases left in between. The CDR3 is 13 amino acids. The CDR3 protein is CASSLGTTDTQYF. Here the CDR3 DNA reads TGTGCCAGCAGCTTAGGGACCACAGATACGCAGTATTTT.

CDR3 amino acids: CASSFLGGVNTEAFF. CDR3 coding DNA: TGTGCCAGCAGCTTTCTTGGAGGGGTGAACACTGAAGCTTTCTTT. The V gene is TRBV7-9, the J gene TRBJ1-1, with D perhaps matching TRBD1 (5 bases). Germline V gene data show CDR1 as SEHNR and CDR2 as FQNEAQ (reference sequence). V was cut by 3 bases and J by 0 bases, with 11 bases left in between. The CDR3 has 15 residues.

V is TRBV15 and J is TRBJ2-7, with TRBD2 matching over 8 bases. V lost 1 base to trimming and J lost 2 bases; unmatched junction nucleotides: 4. Germline values: CDR1 LNHNV, CDR2 YYDKDF (reference sequence). This CDR3 has 15 amino acids. CDR3 amino acids: CATSRVRGVAYEQYF. The CDR3 nucleotides read TGTGCCACCAGCAGAGTGCGGGGGGTGGCCTACGAGCAGTACTTC. Full variable domain (rest looked up from reference TRBV15 and TRBJ2-7): DAMVIQNPRYQVTQFGKPVTLSCSQTLNHNVMYWYQQKSSQAPKLLFHYYDKDFNNEADTPDNFQSRRPNTSFCFLDIRSPGLGDTAMYLCATSRVRGVAYEQYFGPGTRLTVT.

This clone was found once. The rearrangement uses TRBV22-1 and TRBJ2-2; the DNA was not compared with TRBD1, the D call given in the table. TRBV22-1 is a pseudogene locus. The CDR3 loop spans 16 amino acids. CDR3 region: CPGSAHRDRDTGELFF. DNA of the CDR3: TGTCCTGGGAGCGCACACCGAGACAGGGACACCGGGGAGCTGTTTTTT.